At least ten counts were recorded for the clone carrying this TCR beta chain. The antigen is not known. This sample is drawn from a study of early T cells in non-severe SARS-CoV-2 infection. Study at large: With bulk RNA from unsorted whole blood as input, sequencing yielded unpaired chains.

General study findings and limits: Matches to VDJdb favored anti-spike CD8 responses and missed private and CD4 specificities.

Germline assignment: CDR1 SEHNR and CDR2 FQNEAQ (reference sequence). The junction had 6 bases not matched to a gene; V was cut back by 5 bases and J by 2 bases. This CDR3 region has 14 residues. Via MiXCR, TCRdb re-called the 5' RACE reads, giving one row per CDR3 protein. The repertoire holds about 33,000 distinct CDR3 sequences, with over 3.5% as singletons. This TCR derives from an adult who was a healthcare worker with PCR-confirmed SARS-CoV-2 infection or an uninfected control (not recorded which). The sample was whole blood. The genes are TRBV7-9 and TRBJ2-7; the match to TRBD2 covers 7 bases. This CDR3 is CASSPSGTTYEQYV. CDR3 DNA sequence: TGTGCCAGCAGCCCGTCCGGGACTACCTACGAGCAGTACGTC.